This T cell receptor (beta chain) was captured by sequencing in a study of T cells in Graves' hyperthyroidism and ophthalmopathy. TCR beta CDR3 sequences were amplified from RNA transcripts. TCR CDR3 regions were first amplified by RT-PCR with HTBI primers. In TCRdb, the multiplex PCR reads were re-called with MiXCR into one record per CDR3 protein. Of some 720,000 distinct CDR3 sequences listed, about a sixth are singletons. Regarding the study as a whole: Model predictions of ophthalmopathy came a median roughly 6.7 months before onset.

This CDR3 has 11 amino acids. Germline CDR1 and CDR2: MNHNS and SASEGT. About this clonotype itself: Its antigen remains unknown. A junction end diverges from the germline sequence, so it may reflect a read error.

This chain uses TRBV6-1 with TRBJ2-7; D gene uncertain. The receptor's source is a man aged 18 to 30 with Graves' hyperthyroidism. Sequencing was done on a sample of blood. CDR3 loop: CASSEPYERYF. DNA for the CDR3: TGTGCCAGCAGTGAACCCTACGAGCGGTACTTC.